The entry below gives a single T cell receptor beta chain sequence along with its context. The sample comes from a study of blood T cell repertoires in COVID-19. Looking at the study overall: Donors in the United States, Italy and Spain gave samples during acute or convalescent COVID-19. PBMCs, B-cell-depleted T cells, or T cells were the source of the cDNA or gDNA that made up the material.

The germline V gene encodes CDR1 SQVTM and CDR2 ANQGSEA. The CDR3 covers 14 residues. Germline trimming cut 7 bases from V and 4 bases from J; bases unmatched to any gene: 11. Per the authors' pipeline: Amplification of reference gene primers provided the estimated nucleated cell counts. The method was immunoSEQ multiplex PCR; TCRdb's version includes in-frame clones alone and lacks a portion of them. V and J calls and clone size follow that table, whereas D and trimming were derived from the DNA. The sample has 210,000 or so clones, approximately 84% seen once; the top ten hold approximately 8%. The sequence was obtained from a woman aged 45-65 years with active or convalescent COVID-19. J is TRBJ1-2 and V is TRBV29-1; 8 positions match TRBD1. The sequencing input was peripheral blood. The chain's CDR3 is CSARVGTGSYGYTF. CDR3 nucleotides: TGCAGCGCCCGCGTCGGGACAGGTTCCTATGGCTACACCTTC.